The source of this T cell receptor (beta chain) is a study of shared clonotypes between healthy human individuals (dated by TCRdb to 2018 to 2021). About the study as a whole: The cohort included a few men and a couple of women between 18 and 49 years of age. For each donor, three plates each were used for CD4 naive and CD4 memory, two plates were used for CD8 naive, and one plate was used for CD8 memory. Blood TCR repertoires of 5 or 6 healthy adults were deeply sequenced to estimate repertoire size and the extent of clonotype sharing between individuals. To increase sequencing depth and limit assay-specific biases, different laboratories used diverse techniques to prepare libraries and sequence TCR repertoires. Each donor's leukapheresis produced roughly between roughly 0.94 and 9.5 billion PBMCs. Points the paper makes about the study in general: Incomplete sequencing was indicated by rarefaction of sorted-subset datasets, despite the large sequencing depth. Larger estimated clonotype richness was generally found for naive subsets than for memory subsets. Sampling was restricted to blood, and TCR repertoires in tissue are likely to differ from TCR repertoires in blood. Compared with non-shared clonotypes, clonotypes shared by all four sorted-subset donors had higher generation probabilities. Because the study included only a small number of donors, the genetic and exposure-history diversity represented was limited. Pairwise subsampling led to the expectation that sequencing depth would affect the degree of clonotype sharing among donors. When a few donors were compared, the shared fraction of clonotypes was around 5% for naive CD4, about 4% for naive CD8, more than 2% for memory CD4, and 0.4% for memory CD8.

For this clone: Its antigen target is currently unknown. Base qualities are not at hand, and no much larger clone is one base apart. Other DNA sequences of this sample code for an identical CDR3.

The donors were healthy, HIV-negative adults with no recently reported acute infections or vaccinations. All donors were Caucasian adults living in Nashville, Tennessee, USA. Magnetic negative selection was used to enrich CD4+ T cells, after which naive cells were positively selected on CD45RA and the negative fraction became the memory subset. Blood was collected by leukapheresis, and PBMCs were isolated by Ficoll-Histopaque density gradient centrifugation and then cryopreserved in liquid nitrogen vapor phase. Analytical flow cytometry was used to check the purity and quantity of each magnetically sorted T cell population. Each sorted fraction had its genomic DNA isolated and then quantified by UV absorbance on a Nanodrop 2000c. TCR CDR3 regions were amplified from genomic DNA by multiplex PCR using the deep immunoSEQ assay. Genomic DNA extracted from each cell subset was distributed evenly over all wells of several immunoSEQ 96-well plates, and each plate served as one replicate. For sorted subsets, roughly 200 ng genomic DNA, equal to some 30,000 T cell genomes, was loaded into each replicate PCR. Purified libraries were quantified with a Qubit 3.0 fluorometer, sized on a Bioanalyzer 2100, and re-quantified with the KAPA Library Quantification kit. A separate single-read 150-cycle Illumina NextSeq 550 flow cell was used to sequence each immunoSEQ 96-well plate. The original pipeline was this. Because the immunoSEQ output included only junctional sequences and no quality scores, the filtering could not be the same as the filtering used for full-length reads. To assign V/J genes and CDR3, sequences were annotated using PyIR, a Python wrapper for IgBLAST v1.9, with IMGT germline references. Reads were removed for weak V/J assignments (E-value above 1e-6), missing CDR3, stop codons, out-of-frame junctions, or ambiguous translated residues. V3J clonotypes were defined as sequences sharing the same inferred V gene, J gene, and CDR3 amino acid sequence. Percentage overlap between repertoires was calculated by dividing the number of shared unique clonotypes by the size of the smaller repertoire. Three approaches were used to assess repertoire richness: RTK rarefaction, the Chao1 estimator, and Recon v2.1 estimates of unobserved clonotypes. OLGA was used to compute generation probabilities for all TCRbeta clonotypes that the gDNA method yielded from a few donors. In its TCRdb copy, this immuneACCESS table keeps in-frame sequences only and misses some clones. Where compared with another copy, unresolved V genes explain less than half of these, and the others have no known cause. V, J and clone size are taken as reported in that table, and D and trimming were inferred from the DNA itself. The sample data list 1,100,000 or so clones, and roughly 74% of these were observed just once. The ten top clones hold more than 0.45% of the sample.

V loses 2 bases, J loses 0 bases, and the germline ends lie 4 bases apart. The CDR3 sequence holds 13 residues, the cysteine and phenylalanine included. Only CDR3 DNA remains: 39 bases, in frame from the first base. The germline V gene (reference sequence) supplies CDR1 MNHNY and CDR2 SVGAGI. The TCR sequence derives from a man aged 18 to 30 in good health. Some clones in this sample may be carry-over from other donors' samples. The sequencing sample was made of memory CD4+ T cells from PBMCs. In light of the paper, this sample's cell subset or site label describes: CD45RA-negative fraction. The rearranged segments are TRBV6-6 and TRBJ1-2; confidence is insufficient to name the D gene. At the DNA level, the sequence is TGTGCCAGCAGTTACGGGGCTAACTATGGCTACACCTTC. Its protein product is CASSYGANYGYTF.